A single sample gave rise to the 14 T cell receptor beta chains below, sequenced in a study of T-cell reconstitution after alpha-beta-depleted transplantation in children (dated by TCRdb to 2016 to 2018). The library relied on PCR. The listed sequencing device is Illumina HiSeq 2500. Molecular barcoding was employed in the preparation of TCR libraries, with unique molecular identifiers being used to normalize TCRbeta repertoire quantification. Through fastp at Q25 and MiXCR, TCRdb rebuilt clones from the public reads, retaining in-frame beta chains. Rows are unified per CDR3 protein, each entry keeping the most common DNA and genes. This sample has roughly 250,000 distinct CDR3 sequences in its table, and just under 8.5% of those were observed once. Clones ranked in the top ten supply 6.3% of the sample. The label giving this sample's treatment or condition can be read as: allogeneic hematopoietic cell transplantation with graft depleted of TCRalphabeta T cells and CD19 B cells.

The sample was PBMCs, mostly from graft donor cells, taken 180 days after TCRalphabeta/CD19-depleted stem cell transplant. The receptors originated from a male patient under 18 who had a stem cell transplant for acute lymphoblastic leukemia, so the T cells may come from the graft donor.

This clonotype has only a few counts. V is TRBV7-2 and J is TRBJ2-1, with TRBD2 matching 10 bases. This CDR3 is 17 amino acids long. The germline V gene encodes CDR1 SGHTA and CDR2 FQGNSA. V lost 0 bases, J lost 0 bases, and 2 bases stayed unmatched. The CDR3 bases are TGTGCCAGCAGCTTAGCTAGCGGGGGGTCCTCCTACAATGAGCAGTTCTTC. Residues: CASSLASGGSSYNEQFF.

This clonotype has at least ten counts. For the CDR3, the DNA is TGTGCCAGCAGTTTCATAGCGTTCCACGAGCAGTACTTC. Its protein product is CASSFIAFHEQYF. The J gene is TRBJ2-7, the V gene TRBV12-3 or TRBV12-4; tentative D call: TRBD2 (5 bases). The CDR3 extends over 13 amino acids. Trimming removed 3 bases at V and 5 bases at J, with 11 bases between.

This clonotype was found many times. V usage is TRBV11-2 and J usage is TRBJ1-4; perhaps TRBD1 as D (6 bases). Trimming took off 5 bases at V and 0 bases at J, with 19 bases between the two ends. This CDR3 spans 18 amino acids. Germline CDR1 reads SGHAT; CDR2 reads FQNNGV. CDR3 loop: CASSPYPGGQATNEKLFF. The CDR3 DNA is TGTGCCAGCAGCCCCTACCCGGGGGGGCAGGCAACTAATGAAAAACTGTTTTTT.

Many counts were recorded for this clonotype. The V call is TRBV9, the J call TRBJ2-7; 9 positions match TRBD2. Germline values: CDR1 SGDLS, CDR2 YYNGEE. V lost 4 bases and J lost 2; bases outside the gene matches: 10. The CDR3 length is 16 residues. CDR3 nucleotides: TGTGCCAGCAGCCCCATTAGCGGGAGACCCCCCTACGAGCAGTACTTC. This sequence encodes CASSPISGRPPYEQYF.

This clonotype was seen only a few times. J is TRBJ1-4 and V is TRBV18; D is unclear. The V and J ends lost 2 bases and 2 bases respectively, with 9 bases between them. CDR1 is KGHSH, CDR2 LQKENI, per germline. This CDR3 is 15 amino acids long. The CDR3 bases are TGTGCCAGCTCACCAGACGAGCGGACTAATGAAAAACTGTTTTTT. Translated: CASSPDERTNEKLFF.

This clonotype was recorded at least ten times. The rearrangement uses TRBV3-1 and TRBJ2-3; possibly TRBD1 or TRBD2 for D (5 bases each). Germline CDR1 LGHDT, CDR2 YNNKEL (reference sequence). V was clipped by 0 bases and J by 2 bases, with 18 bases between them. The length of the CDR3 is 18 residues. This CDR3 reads CASSQDFGARATTDTQYF. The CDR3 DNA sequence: TGTGCCAGCAGCCAAGATTTCGGGGCCCGGGCAACCACAGATACGCAGTATTTT.

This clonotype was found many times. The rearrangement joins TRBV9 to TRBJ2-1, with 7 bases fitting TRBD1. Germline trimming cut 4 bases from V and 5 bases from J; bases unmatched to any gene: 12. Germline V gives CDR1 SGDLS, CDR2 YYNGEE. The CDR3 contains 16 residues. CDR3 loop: CASSTRTGLGDNEQFF. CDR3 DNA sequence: TGTGCCAGCAGCACACGGACAGGTCTAGGGGACAATGAGCAGTTCTTC.

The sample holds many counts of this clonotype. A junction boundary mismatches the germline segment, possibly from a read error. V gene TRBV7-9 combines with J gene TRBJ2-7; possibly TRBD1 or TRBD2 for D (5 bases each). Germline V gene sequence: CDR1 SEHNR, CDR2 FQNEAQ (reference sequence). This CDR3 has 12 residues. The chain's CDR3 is CASSLGDYEQYF. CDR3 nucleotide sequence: TGCGCCAGCAGCTTGGGGGACTACGAGCAGTACTTC. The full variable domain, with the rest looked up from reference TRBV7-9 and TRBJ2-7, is DTGVSQNPRHKITKRGQNVTFRCDPISEHNRLYWYRQTLGQGPEFLTYFQNEAQLEKSRLLSDRFSAERPKGSFSTLEIQRTEQGDSAMYLCASSLGDYEQYFGPGTRLTVT.

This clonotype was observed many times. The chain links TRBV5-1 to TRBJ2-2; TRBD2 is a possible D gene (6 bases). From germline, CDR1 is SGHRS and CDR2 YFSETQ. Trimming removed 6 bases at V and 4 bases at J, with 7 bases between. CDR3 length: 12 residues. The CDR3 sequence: CASTEGTGELFF. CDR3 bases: TGCGCCAGCACGGAGGGCACCGGGGAGCTGTTTTTT.

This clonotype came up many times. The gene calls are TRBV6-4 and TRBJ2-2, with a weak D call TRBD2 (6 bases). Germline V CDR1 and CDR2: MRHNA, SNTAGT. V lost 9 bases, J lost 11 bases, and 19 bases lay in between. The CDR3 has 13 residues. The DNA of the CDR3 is TGTGCCAGAATCCAGCGCGGGACTGTAGAGCTGTTTTTT. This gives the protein CARIQRGTVELFF.

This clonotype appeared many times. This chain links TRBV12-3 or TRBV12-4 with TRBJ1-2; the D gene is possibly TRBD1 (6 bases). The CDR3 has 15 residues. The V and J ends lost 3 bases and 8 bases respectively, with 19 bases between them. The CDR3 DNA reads TGTGCCAGCAGTTTCGGGCCCCAGGGGCTGAGGGGCTACACCTTC. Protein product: CASSFGPQGLRGYTF.

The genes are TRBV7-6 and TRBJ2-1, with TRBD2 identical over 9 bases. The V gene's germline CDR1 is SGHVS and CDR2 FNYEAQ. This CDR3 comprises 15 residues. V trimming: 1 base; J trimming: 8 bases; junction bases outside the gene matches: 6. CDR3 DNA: TGTGCCAGCAGCTTAGGGCGGGGGGGCGTCGATGAGCAGTTCTTC. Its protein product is CASSLGRGGVDEQFF.

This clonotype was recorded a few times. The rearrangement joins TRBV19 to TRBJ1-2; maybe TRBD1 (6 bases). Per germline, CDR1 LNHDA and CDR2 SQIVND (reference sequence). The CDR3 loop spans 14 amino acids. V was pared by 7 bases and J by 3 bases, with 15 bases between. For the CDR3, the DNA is TGTGCCAGTAAAAAAGGGGGAACCTACTATGGCTACACCTTC. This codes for CASKKGGTYYGYTF.

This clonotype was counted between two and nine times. For the CDR3, the DNA is TGTGCCAGCTCACCACTTTTGGCAGGTGGGGCCAACGTCCTGACTTTC. This codes for CASSPLLAGGANVLTF. The chain employs TRBV18 and TRBJ2-6; D gene unclear. Germline V gene sequence: CDR1 KGHSH, CDR2 LQKENI. The CDR3 contains 16 residues. Trimming left V 1 base short and J 3 bases short, with 10 bases between. Supplemented by reference TRBV18 and TRBJ2-6, the full variable domain reads NAGVMQNPRHLVRRRGQEARLRCSPMKGHSHVYWYRQLPEEGLKFMVYLQKENIIDESGMPKERFSAEFPKEGPSILRIQQVVRGDSAAYFCASSPLLAGGANVLTFGAGSRLTVL.